This TCR beta chain was recorded in a study of Graves' ophthalmopathy and Graves' hyperthyroidism. Overall study results and limits: The blood repertoire also included most expanded thyroid clonotypes above 0.001 frequency.

This CDR3 spans 13 amino acids. CDR1 and CDR2 (germline): PRHDT, FYEKMQ (reference sequence). V lost 11 bases and J lost 6, with 16 bases in between. Those donors who had ophthalmopathy presented with moderate-to-severe activity, a CAS of ≥3, a NOSPECS of ≥4 and a duration under 3 months. Thyroid ultrasound, orbital computed tomography, TRAb, serum thyroxine and clinical symptoms formed the basis of diagnosis. Using RNA transcripts, the TCR beta CDR3 regions were amplified. RT-PCR in the first round used HTBI primers; a second-round multiplex PCR followed. TCRdb re-called the multiplex PCR reads through MiXCR, storing one row per CDR3 protein. The sample contains about 640,000 distinct CDR3 sequences, 35% to 45% of which appear only once. Turning to this clonotype: What it binds is unknown.

The TCR comes from an adult man with Graves' ophthalmopathy. The chain is built from TRBV13 and TRBJ1-4, with unresolved D. The sample taken for sequencing was peripheral blood. The CDR3 spells CAWTGSGHEKLFF. DNA for the CDR3: TGTGCCTGGACGGGGTCCGGGCATGAAAAACTGTTTTTT.